This T cell receptor beta chain was identified in a study of T cell responses to AZD1222 COVID-19 vaccine. Measured with immunoSEQ multiplex PCR; TCRdb has only the in-frame clones, and not every one. Of about 150,000 clones listed, 80% to 95% are singletons. Germline V gives CDR1 SGHDT, CDR2 YYEEEE. This CDR3 comprises 17 residues. Trimming took 0 bases from V and 9 from J, leaving 24 bases between them. Overall study findings and caveats: Repertoires were obtained only post-peak T cell response.

To note about this clone: Its antigen is undetermined.

The source is an adult who received the AZD1222 COVID-19 vaccine. V is TRBV5-6 and J is TRBJ2-5; D might be TRBD1 or TRBD2, each matching 5 bases. Material: peripheral blood, obtained 28 days after the second AZD1222 dose. CDR3 sequence: CASSLARPGPGRLAQYF. The CDR3 nucleotides are TGTGCCAGCAGCTTGGCTCGTCCGGGGCCGGGGCGATTGGCCCAGTACTTC.